The 21 T cell receptor beta chains below come from one sample, sequenced in a study of technical replicates of blood from several donors. Libraries were prepared by immunoSEQ multiplex PCR; TCRdb keeps only in-frame clonotypes and omits some of them. The sample includes 80,000 to 95,000 clones, around 96% of them seen just once. Sequenced input: T cells isolated from PBMCs. These receptors all stem from a human donor in good health.

The gene calls are TRBV6-6 and TRBJ2-1; D may be TRBD2 (6 bases). V was cut by 6 bases and J by 7 bases, with 16 bases left in between. Germline V lookup: CDR1 MNHNY, CDR2 SVGAGI (reference sequence). The CDR3 extends over 14 amino acids. The CDR3 nucleotides read TGTGCCAGCAGCTCCTGGGGGGAGGATAATGAGCAGTTCTTC. Translated: CASSSWGEDNEQFF.

The rearrangement uses TRBV11-2 and TRBJ2-7; 7 bases are a match to TRBD2. CDR1 and CDR2 from the germline V gene are SGHAT and FQNNGV. The J segment lost 5 bases and the V segment lost 5 bases, leaving 15 bases of the junction unmatched. There are 16 residues in the CDR3. This CDR3 is CASSKEAGQYGNEQYF. In nucleotides, the CDR3 is TGTGCCAGCAGCAAAGAAGCGGGGCAGTACGGGAACGAGCAGTACTTC.

In its sample, this clone was seen once. This chain connects TRBV11-2 to TRBJ2-1; 12 nucleotides align to TRBD2. V dropped 5 bases and J dropped 7; count of bases not matched to a gene: 3. The CDR3 is 14 amino acids. Germline CDR1 reads SGHAT; CDR2 reads FQNNGV. CDR3 residues: CASSVGLAGNEQFF. The CDR3 nucleotides are TGTGCCAGCAGCGTCGGACTAGCGGGAAATGAGCAGTTCTTC.

The chain uses TRBV27 and TRBJ1-5, with 7 bases lining up with TRBD1. The ends lost 5 bases at V and 5 bases at J; junction bases unmatched: 6. Germline V lookup: CDR1 MNHEY, CDR2 SMNVEV (reference sequence). There are 14 residues in the CDR3. DNA of the CDR3: TGTGCCAGCAGTCCAGACAGGGCCCATCAGCCCCAGCATTTT. It translates to CASSPDRAHQPQHF.

V is TRBV10-3 and J is TRBJ1-1, with TRBD1 as a possible D gene (5 bases). Germline V gives CDR1 ENHRY, CDR2 SYGVKD. V lost 3 bases and J 4 bases, leaving 18 bases between the germline ends. There are 16 residues in the CDR3. Here the CDR3 reads CAISDPFQGMATEAFF. CDR3 DNA: TGTGCCATCAGTGATCCTTTCCAGGGCATGGCCACTGAAGCTTTCTTT.

The V call is TRBV7-9, the J call TRBJ1-2; D not resolved. Trimming shortened V by 0 bases and J by 8 bases, and 7 bases separated the two germline ends. CDR3 length equals 12 residues. Per the germline V gene, CDR1 is SEHNR and CDR2 is FQNEAQ (reference sequence). CDR3: CASSLAGGGYTF. CDR3 DNA: TGTGCCAGCAGCTTAGCCGGAGGGGGCTACACCTTC.

J is TRBJ2-1 and V is TRBV6-5, with TRBD2 identical over 10 bases. From germline, CDR1 is MNHEY and CDR2 SVGAGI. Trimming at V came to 6 bases and at J to 8 bases, leaving 10 bases not matched to a gene. The CDR3 loop spans 15 amino acids. This CDR3 is CASRNSGTSVYEQFF. CDR3 sequence (DNA): TGTGCCAGCAGAAACTCCGGGACTAGCGTCTATGAGCAGTTCTTC.

The chain joins TRBV5-6 to TRBJ2-3, with TRBD2 as a possible D gene (5 bases). This CDR3 comprises 15 residues. Germline lookup yields CDR1 SGHDT and CDR2 YYEEEE. The V and J ends lost 4 bases and 4 bases respectively, with 16 bases between them. CDR3 in DNA: TGTGCCAGCAGCCCGGGCATACTAGATCCAGATACGCAGTATTTT. It yields the protein CASSPGILDPDTQYF.

The chain recombines TRBV6-4 with TRBJ1-1; TRBD1 matches at 7 bases. The ends lost 8 bases at V and 3 bases at J; junction bases unmatched: 6. CDR1 and CDR2 from the germline V gene are MRHNA and SNTAGT. This CDR3 is 13 amino acids long. The CDR3 DNA is TGTGCCAGCCGTAGGACAGGAGACACTGAAGCTTTCTTT. Amino acids: CASRRTGDTEAFF.

The V and J genes are TRBV6-5 and TRBJ2-5, with a tentative D call TRBD1 (6 bases). The CDR3 has 13 residues. V was shortened by 8 bases and J by 7 bases, with 17 bases between the two germline ends. CDR1 is MNHEY, CDR2 SVGAGI, per germline. CDR3 region: CASARDKKRTQYF. CDR3 bases: TGTGCCAGCGCCCGGGACAAGAAGAGGACCCAGTACTTC.

DNA for the CDR3: TGCAGTGCGAACAACAAAAACATTCAGTACTTC. As protein: CSANNKNIQYF. V is TRBV20-1 and J is TRBJ2-4, with no clear D. This CDR3 has 11 amino acids. Trimming removed 6 bases at V and 3 bases at J, with 6 bases between. Germline CDR1 and CDR2: DFQATT and SNEGSKA (reference sequence).

V usage is TRBV9 and J usage is TRBJ2-7, with TRBD2 identical over 7 bases. With V trimmed by 0 bases and J by 2 bases, 2 bases remained unmatched. CDR3 length: 14 residues. From germline, CDR1 is SGDLS and CDR2 YYNGEE. The CDR3 bases are TGTGCCAGCAGCGTAGGGGGAGGGGCCTACGAGCAGTACTTC. It encodes CASSVGGGAYEQYF. The complete variable domain, with remaining parts taken from reference TRBV9 and TRBJ2-7, reads DSGVTQTPKHLITATGQRVTLRCSPRSGDLSVYWYQQSLDQGLQFLIQYYNGEERAKGNILERFSAQQFPDLHSELNLSSLELGDSALYFCASSVGGGAYEQYFGPGTRLTVT.

The V gene is TRBV9, the J gene TRBJ2-2; maybe TRBD1 (5 bases). The CDR3 has 13 residues. Germline V CDR1 and CDR2: SGDLS, YYNGEE. V dropped 3 bases and J dropped 11 bases, with 14 bases sitting between them. CDR3 loop: CASSAPFRVELFF. As DNA, the CDR3 is TGTGCCAGCAGCGCCCCATTCAGGGTAGAGCTGTTTTTT.

This chain's CDR3 is CASSPEDRVRTGELFF. Here the CDR3 DNA reads TGTGCCAGTAGTCCTGAGGACAGGGTGAGGACCGGGGAGCTGTTTTTT. V usage is TRBV19 and J usage is TRBJ2-2, with 8 bases fitting TRBD1. The CDR3 covers 16 residues. The germline gives CDR1 LNHDA, CDR2 SQIVND (reference sequence). V dropped 5 bases and J dropped 5; count of bases not matched to a gene: 10.

The rearrangement joins TRBV6-6 to TRBJ1-4, with D possibly TRBD1 on 5 matching bases. Between the trimmed V and J ends, which lost 4 bases and 0 bases, there was a span of 12 bases. Germline loops: CDR1 MNHNY, CDR2 SVGAGI (reference sequence). This CDR3 contains 16 residues. In DNA, the CDR3 is TGTGCCAGCAGTTCACCCCCGACAGCAACTAATGAAAAACTGTTTTTT. It yields the protein CASSSPPTATNEKLFF.

This chain links TRBV19 with TRBJ2-2; 10 bases map to TRBD1. The CDR3 runs 15 residues. The germline CDR1 and CDR2 sequences are LNHDA and SQIVND (reference sequence). The ends lost 7 bases at V and 9 bases at J; junction bases unmatched: 11. The CDR3 DNA is TGTGCCAGTACTTGGCGGGACAGGGGTAACAGGGAGCTGTTTTTT. It yields the protein CASTWRDRGNRELFF.

Only one count was recorded for this clone. This sequence joins TRBV5-4 and TRBJ2-7; D unclear. Trimming stripped 4 bases from V and 0 bases from J, with 5 bases between. CDR1 and CDR2 from the germline V gene are SGHNT and YYREEE (reference sequence). This CDR3 has 12 amino acids. CDR3 DNA: TGTGCCAGCAGCATCTTCTCCTACGAGCAGTACTTC. Translation gives CASSIFSYEQYF. The full variable domain, completed using reference TRBV5-4 and TRBJ2-7, is ETGVTQSPTHLIKTRGQQVTLRCSSQSGHNTVSWYQQALGQGPQFIFQYYREEENGRGNFPPRFSGLQFPNYSSELNVNALELDDSALYLCASSIFSYEQYFGPGTRLTVT.

This chain uses TRBV7-8 with TRBJ1-5, with 7 bases aligning to TRBD1. Germline values: CDR1 SGHVS, CDR2 FQNEAQ. V shed 5 bases, J shed 7 bases, and the junction held 8 bases outside the gene matches. The CDR3 runs 14 residues. The CDR3 reads CASSPQGGPQPQHF. CDR3 nucleotides: TGTGCCAGCAGCCCGCAGGGGGGCCCCCAGCCCCAGCATTTT.

This clone was seen only once. J is TRBJ2-7 and V is TRBV5-6; the D gene is possibly TRBD2 (5 bases). Germline CDR1 reads SGHDT; CDR2 reads YYEEEE. This CDR3 has 15 amino acids. V lost 3 bases and J lost 2, with 15 bases in between. CDR3 region: CASSSTNEVPYEQYF. The CDR3 DNA reads as TGTGCCAGCAGCTCGACTAACGAGGTCCCCTACGAGCAGTACTTC.

The gene calls are TRBV2 and TRBJ2-7; D unclear. Germline CDR1 reads SNHLY; CDR2 reads FYNNEI. Trimming took 6 bases from V and 4 from J, leaving 4 bases between them. The CDR3 sequence is 10 residues long. Written as DNA, the CDR3 is TGTGCCAGCAGCGTATACGAGCAGTACTTC. This gives the protein CASSVYEQYF.

The genes are TRBV29-1 and TRBJ1-1; a weak D match, TRBD1 (5 bases). The CDR3 loop spans 12 amino acids. The germline V gene has CDR1 SQVTM and CDR2 ANQGSEA. The V gene lost 6 bases and the J gene lost 8 bases, with 16 bases spanning the gap. CDR3 region: CSVLLPAGEAFF. The CDR3 coding sequence is TGCAGCGTCCTCCTCCCGGCAGGGGAAGCTTTCTTT. Full variable domain (rest looked up from reference TRBV29-1 and TRBJ1-1): SAVISQKPSRDICQRGTSLTIQCQVDSQVTMMFWYRQQPGQSLTLIATANQGSEATYESGFVIDKFPISRPNLTFSTLTVSNMSPEDSSIYLCSVLLPAGEAFFGQGTRLTVV.